This T cell receptor beta chain came from a study of OX40 agonist ivuxolimab in advanced cancers. Only in-frame clones appear in the TCRdb table, and some are missing; sequencing was by immunoSEQ multiplex PCR. The sample records 75,000 to 95,000 clones, approximately 80% being singletons. This clone came up once. Its target is not known. Study conclusions and caveats: Not determined was the antigen specificity of the expanded peripheral T cells.

The starting material was CD4+ or CD8+ T cells sorted from blood, obtained in a trial of the OX40 agonist ivuxolimab. The clonotype was recovered from an adult with an advanced solid tumor such as melanoma, head and neck, liver or kidney cancer.

The CDR3 spells CASSLKTGAIETQYF. In DNA form, the CDR3 reads TGTGCCAGCAGCTTGAAGACAGGGGCCATCGAGACCCAGTACTTC. This chain links TRBV5-4 with TRBJ2-5, with 8 bases fitting TRBD1. CDR1 and CDR2 (germline): SGHNT, YYREEE (reference sequence). This CDR3 contains 15 residues. The ends lost 1 base at V and 5 bases at J; junction bases unmatched: 7.